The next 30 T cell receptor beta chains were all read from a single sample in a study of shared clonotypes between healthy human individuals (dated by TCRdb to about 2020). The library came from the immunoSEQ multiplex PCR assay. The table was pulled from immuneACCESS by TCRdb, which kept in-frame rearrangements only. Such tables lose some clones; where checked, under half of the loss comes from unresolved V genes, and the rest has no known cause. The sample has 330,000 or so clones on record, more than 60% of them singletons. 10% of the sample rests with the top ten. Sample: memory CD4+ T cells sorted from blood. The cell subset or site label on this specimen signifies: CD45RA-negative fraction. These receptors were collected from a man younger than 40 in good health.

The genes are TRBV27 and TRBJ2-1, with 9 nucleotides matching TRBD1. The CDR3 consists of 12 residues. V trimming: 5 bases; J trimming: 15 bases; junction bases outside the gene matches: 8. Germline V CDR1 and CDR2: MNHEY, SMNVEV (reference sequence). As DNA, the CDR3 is TGTGCCAGCAGTCGGTCCGGGACAGGGAGGTTCTTC. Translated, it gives CASSRSGTGRFF.

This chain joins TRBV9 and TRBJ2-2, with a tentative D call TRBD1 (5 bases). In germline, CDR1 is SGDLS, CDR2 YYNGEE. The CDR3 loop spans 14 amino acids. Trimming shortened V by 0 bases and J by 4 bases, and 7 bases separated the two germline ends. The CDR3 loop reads CASSVAGPTGELFF. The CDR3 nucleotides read TGTGCCAGCAGCGTAGCAGGGCCCACCGGGGAGCTGTTTTTT.

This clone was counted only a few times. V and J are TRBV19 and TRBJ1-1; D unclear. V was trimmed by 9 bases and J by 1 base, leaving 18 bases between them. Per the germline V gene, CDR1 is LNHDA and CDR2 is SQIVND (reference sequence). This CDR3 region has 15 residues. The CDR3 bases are TGTGCCAGCCAGGCCCCCCGGTCCCAGAACACTGAAGCTTTCTTT. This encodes CASQAPRSQNTEAFF.

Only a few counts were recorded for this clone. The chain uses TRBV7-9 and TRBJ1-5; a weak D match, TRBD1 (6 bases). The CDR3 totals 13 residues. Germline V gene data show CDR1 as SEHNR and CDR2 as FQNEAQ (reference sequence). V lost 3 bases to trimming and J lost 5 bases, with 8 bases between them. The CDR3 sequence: CASSLGADQPQHF. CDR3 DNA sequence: TGTGCCAGCAGCTTGGGGGCCGATCAGCCCCAGCATTTT.

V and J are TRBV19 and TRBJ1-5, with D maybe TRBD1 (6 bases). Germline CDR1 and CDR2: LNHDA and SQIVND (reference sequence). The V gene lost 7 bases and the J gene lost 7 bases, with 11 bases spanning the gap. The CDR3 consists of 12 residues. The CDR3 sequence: CASNIGGQPQHF. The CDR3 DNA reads TGTGCCAGTAACATTGGGGGCCAGCCCCAGCATTTT. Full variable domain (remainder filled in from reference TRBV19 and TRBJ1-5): DGGITQSPKYLFRKEGQNVTLSCEQNLNHDAMYWYRQDPGQGLRLIYYSQIVNDFQKGDIAEGYSVSREKKESFPLTVTSAQKNPTAFYLCASNIGGQPQHFGDGTRLSIL.

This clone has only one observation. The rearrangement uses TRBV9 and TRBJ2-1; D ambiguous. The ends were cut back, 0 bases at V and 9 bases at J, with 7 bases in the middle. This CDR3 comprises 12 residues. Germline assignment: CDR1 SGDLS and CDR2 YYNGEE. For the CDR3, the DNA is TGTGCCAGCAGCGTAGGGAGCTCTGAGCAGTTCTTC. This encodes CASSVGSSEQFF.

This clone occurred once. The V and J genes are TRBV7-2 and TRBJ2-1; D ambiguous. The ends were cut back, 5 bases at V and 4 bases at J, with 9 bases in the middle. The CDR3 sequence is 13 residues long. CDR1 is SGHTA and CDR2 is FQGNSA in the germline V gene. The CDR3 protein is CASSMDRYNEQFF. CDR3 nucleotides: TGTGCCAGCAGCATGGACCGGTACAATGAGCAGTTCTTC.

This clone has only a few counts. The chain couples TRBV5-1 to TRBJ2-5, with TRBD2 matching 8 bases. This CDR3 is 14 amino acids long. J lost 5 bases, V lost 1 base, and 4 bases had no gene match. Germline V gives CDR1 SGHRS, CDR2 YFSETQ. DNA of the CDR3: TGCGCCAGCAGCTTGCTAGCGGGCGAGGAGACCCAGTACTTC. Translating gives CASSLLAGEETQYF.

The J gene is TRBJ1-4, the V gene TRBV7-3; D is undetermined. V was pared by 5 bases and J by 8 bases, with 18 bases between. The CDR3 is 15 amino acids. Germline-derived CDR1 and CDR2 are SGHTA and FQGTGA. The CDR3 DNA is TGTGCCAGCAGCCCCTTCGGGGATCGGAAAGAAAAACTGTTTTTT. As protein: CASSPFGDRKEKLFF.

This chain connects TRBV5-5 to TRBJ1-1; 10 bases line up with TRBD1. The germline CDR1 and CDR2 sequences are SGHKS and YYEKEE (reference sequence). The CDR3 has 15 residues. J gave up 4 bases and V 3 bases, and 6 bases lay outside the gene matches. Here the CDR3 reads CASSSSWTGGTEAFF. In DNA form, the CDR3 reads TGTGCCAGCAGCTCCTCATGGACAGGGGGCACTGAAGCTTTCTTT.

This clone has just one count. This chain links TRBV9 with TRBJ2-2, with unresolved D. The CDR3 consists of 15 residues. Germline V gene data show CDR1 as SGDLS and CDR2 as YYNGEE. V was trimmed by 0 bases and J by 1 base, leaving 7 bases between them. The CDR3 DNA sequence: TGTGCCAGCAGCGTAGCTGGAGAGAACACCGGGGAGCTGTTTTTT. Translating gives CASSVAGENTGELFF.

The CDR3 bases are TGTGCCAGCAGTTCCATGGGACTAGCGGGAGGGGGTAATGAGCAGTTCTTC. It codes for CASSSMGLAGGGNEQFF. This chain joins TRBV28 and TRBJ2-1, with TRBD2 matching over 16 bases. The CDR3 extends over 17 amino acids. With V trimmed by 4 bases and J by 7 bases, 7 bases remained unmatched. Looked up from germline, CDR1 is MDHEN and CDR2 is SYDVKM.

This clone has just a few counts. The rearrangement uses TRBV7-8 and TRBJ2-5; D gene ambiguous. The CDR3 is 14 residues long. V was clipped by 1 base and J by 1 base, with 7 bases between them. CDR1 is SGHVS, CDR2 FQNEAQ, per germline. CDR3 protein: CASSLVGRQETQYF. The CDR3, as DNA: TGTGCCAGCAGCTTAGTGGGCCGCCAAGAGACCCAGTACTTC.

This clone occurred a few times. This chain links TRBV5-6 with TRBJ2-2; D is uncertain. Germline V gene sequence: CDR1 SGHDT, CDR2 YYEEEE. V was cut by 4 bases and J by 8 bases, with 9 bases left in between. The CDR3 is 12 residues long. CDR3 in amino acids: CASSTGPGELFF. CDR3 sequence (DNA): TGTGCCAGCAGCACCGGGCCAGGGGAGCTGTTTTTT. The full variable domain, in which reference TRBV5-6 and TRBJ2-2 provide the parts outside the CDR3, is DAGVTQSPTHLIKTRGQQVTLRCSPKSGHDTVSWYQQALGQGPQFIFQYYEEEERQRGNFPDRFSGHQFPNYSSELNVNALLLGDSALYLCASSTGPGELFFGEGSRLTVL.

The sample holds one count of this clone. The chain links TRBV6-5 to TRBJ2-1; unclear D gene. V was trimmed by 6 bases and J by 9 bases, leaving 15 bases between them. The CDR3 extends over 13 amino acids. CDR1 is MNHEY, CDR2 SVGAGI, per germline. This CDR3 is CASSLSNYGEQFF. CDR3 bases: TGTGCCAGCAGCCTCAGTAATTATGGTGAGCAGTTCTTC.

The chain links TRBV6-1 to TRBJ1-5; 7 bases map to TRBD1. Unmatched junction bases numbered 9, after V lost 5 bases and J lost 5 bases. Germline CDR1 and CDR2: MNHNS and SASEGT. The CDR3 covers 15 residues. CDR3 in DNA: TGTGCCAGCAGTAGACAGGGTTTAGCGGATCAGCCCCAGCATTTT. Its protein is CASSRQGLADQPQHF.

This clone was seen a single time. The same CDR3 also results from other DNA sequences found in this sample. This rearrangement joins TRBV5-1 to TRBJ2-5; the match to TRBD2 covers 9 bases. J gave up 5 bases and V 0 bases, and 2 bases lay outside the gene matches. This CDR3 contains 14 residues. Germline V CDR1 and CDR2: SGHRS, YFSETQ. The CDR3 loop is CASSLGGRAETQYF. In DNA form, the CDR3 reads TGCGCCAGCAGCTTGGGCGGGAGGGCGGAGACCCAGTACTTC.

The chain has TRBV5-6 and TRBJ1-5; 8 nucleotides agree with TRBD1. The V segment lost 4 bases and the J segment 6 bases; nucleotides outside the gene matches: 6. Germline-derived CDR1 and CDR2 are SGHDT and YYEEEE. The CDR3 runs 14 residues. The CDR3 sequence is CASSTWTGSQPQHF. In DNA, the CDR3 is TGTGCCAGCAGCACTTGGACAGGGTCTCAGCCCCAGCATTTT.

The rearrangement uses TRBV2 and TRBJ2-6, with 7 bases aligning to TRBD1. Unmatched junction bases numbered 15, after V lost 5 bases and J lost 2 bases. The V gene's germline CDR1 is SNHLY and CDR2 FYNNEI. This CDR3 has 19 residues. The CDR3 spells CASSLRTGRVVTGANVLTF. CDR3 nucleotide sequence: TGTGCCAGCAGTCTGAGGACAGGCAGGGTTGTTACTGGGGCCAACGTCCTGACTTTC.

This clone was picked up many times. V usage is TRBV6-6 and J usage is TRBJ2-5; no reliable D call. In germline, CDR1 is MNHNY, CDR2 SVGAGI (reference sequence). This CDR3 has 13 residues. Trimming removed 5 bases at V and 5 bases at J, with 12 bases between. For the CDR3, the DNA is TGTGCCAGCAGTCCACCGGGCCGGGAGACCCAGTACTTC. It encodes CASSPPGRETQYF.

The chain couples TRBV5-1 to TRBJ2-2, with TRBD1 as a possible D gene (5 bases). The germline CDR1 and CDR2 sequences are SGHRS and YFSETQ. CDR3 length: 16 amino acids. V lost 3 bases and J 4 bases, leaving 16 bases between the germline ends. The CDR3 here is CASSSLMDKSTGELFF. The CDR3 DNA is TGCGCCAGCAGCTCGCTAATGGACAAATCCACCGGGGAGCTGTTTTTT. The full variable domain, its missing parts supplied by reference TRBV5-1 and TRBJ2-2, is KAGVTQTPRYLIKTRGQQVTLSCSPISGHRSVSWYQQTPGQGLQFLFEYFSETQRNKGNFPGRFSGRQFSNSRSEMNVSTLELGDSALYLCASSSLMDKSTGELFFGEGSRLTVL.

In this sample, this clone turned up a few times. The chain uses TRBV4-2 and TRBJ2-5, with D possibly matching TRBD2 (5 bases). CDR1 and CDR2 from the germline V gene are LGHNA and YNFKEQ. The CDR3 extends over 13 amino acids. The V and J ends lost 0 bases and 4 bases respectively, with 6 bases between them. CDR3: CASSQDGLETQYF. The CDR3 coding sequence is TGTGCCAGCAGCCAAGATGGACTAGAGACCCAGTACTTC.

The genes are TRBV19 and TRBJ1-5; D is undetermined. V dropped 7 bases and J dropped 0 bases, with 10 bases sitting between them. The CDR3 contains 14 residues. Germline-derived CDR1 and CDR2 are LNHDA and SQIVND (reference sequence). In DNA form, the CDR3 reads TGTGCCAGTACTGAGCGATATAGCAATCAGCCCCAGCATTTT. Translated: CASTERYSNQPQHF. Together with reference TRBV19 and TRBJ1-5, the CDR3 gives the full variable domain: DGGITQSPKYLFRKEGQNVTLSCEQNLNHDAMYWYRQDPGQGLRLIYYSQIVNDFQKGDIAEGYSVSREKKESFPLTVTSAQKNPTAFYLCASTERYSNQPQHFGDGTRLSIL.

CDR3 amino acids: CASSPRSRGTGAYEQYF. The CDR3 DNA reads as TGTGCCAGCTCACCACGAAGCCGGGGGACCGGAGCCTACGAGCAGTACTTC. The chain links TRBV18 to TRBJ2-7; TRBD2 might be the D (6 bases). Looked up from germline, CDR1 is KGHSH and CDR2 is LQKENI. The CDR3 runs 17 residues. The V and J ends lost 1 base and 2 bases respectively, with 18 bases between them.

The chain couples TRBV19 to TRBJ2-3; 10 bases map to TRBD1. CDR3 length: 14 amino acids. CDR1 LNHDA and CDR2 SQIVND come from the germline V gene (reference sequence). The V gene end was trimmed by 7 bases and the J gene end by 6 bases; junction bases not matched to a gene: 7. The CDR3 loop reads CASTGTGDGDTQYF. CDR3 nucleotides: TGTGCCAGTACCGGGACAGGGGATGGGGATACGCAGTATTTT.

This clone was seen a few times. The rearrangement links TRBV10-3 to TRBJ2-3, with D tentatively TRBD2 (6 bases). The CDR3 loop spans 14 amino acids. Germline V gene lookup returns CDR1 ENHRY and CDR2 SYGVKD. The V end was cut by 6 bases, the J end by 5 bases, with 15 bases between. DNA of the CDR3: TGTGCCATCAGGGATTCTGAGGGAGGAGATACGCAGTATTTT. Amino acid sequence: CAIRDSEGGDTQYF.

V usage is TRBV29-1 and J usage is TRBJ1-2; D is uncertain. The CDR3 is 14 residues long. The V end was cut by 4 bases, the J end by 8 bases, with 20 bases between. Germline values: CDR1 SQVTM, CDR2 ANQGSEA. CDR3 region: CSVVLGGWTPGYTF. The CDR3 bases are TGCAGCGTTGTGCTTGGCGGGTGGACGCCGGGCTACACCTTC.

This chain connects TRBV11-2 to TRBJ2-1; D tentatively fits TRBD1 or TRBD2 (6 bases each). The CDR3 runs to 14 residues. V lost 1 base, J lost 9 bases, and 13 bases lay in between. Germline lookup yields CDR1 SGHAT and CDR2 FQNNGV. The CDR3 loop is CASSLVRTAGEQFF. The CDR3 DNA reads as TGTGCCAGCAGCTTAGTGCGGACAGCGGGTGAGCAGTTCTTC.

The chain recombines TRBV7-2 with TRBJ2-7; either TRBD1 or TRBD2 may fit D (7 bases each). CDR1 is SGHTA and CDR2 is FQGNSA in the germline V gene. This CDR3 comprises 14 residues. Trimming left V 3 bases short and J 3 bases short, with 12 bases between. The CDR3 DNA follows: TGTGCCAGCAGCTTCCAGGGGGGGAACTACGAGCAGTACTTC. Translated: CASSFQGGNYEQYF.

For the CDR3, the DNA is TGCAGTGGAGCGAGATCCTACGAGCAGTACTTC. Translated, it gives CSGARSYEQYF. The chain joins TRBV20-1 to TRBJ2-7; D is uncertain. The CDR3 totals 11 residues. V dropped 7 bases and J dropped 1 base, with 8 bases sitting between them. Per the germline V gene, CDR1 is DFQATT and CDR2 is SNEGSKA (reference sequence).